The clone carrying this TCR beta chain has a handful of counts. Its specificity is unknown. The CDR3 runs 15 residues. CDR1 is SGHTA and CDR2 is FQGNSA in the germline V gene. J lost 5 bases, V lost 4 bases, and 4 bases had no gene match. These data originate in a study of identical twins. Through template switching, a universal primer site was introduced, and the cDNA contained unique molecular identifiers. TCRdb re-derived calls from the 5' RACE reads in MiXCR, one entry per CDR3 protein. The repertoire holds 1.5 million to 2 million distinct CDR3 sequences, with 32% as singletons. Points from the study as a whole: Invariant MAIT and iNKT cells could partly confound zero-insertion analyses. The authors drew conclusions from cross-sectional statistical analysis rather than following the same donors.

This sequence joins TRBV7-2 and TRBJ2-3; 12 nucleotides agree with TRBD2. The receptor was isolated from a newborn girl in good health. Sequencing used cord blood. Written as DNA, the CDR3 is TGTGCCAGCAGCTCTACTAGCGGGGGGAGAGATACGCAGTATTTT. Its translation: CASSSTSGGRDTQYF.